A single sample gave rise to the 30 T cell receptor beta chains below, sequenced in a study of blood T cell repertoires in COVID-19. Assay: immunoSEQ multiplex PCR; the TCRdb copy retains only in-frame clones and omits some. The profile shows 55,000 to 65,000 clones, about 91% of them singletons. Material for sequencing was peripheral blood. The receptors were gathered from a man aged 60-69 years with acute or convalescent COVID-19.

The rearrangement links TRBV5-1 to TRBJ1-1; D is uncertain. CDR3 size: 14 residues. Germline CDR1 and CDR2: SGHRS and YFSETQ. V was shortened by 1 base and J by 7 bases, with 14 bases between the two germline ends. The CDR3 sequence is CASSLLSEVGEAFF. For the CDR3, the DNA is TGCGCCAGCAGCTTGTTGTCGGAGGTTGGTGAAGCTTTCTTT. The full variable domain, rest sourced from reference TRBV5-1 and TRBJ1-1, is KAGVTQTPRYLIKTRGQQVTLSCSPISGHRSVSWYQQTPGQGLQFLFEYFSETQRNKGNFPGRFSGRQFSNSRSEMNVSTLELGDSALYLCASSLLSEVGEAFFGQGTRLTVV.

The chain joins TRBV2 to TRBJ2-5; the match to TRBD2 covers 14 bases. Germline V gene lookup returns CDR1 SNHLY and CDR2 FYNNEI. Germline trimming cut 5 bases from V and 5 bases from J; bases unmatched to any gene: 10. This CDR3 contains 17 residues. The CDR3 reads CASSNLAGTSGSETQYF. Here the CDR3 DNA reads TGTGCCAGCAGTAACCTCGCCGGGACTAGCGGGAGTGAGACCCAGTACTTC.

The CDR3: CATSDRDRGYGYTF. CDR3 bases: TGTGCCACCAGTGACCGTGACAGGGGCTATGGCTACACCTTC. V usage is TRBV24-1 and J usage is TRBJ1-2, with 8 bases identical to TRBD1. The germline V gene has CDR1 KGHDR and CDR2 SFDVKD. V trimming: 4 bases; J trimming: 4 bases; junction bases outside the gene matches: 4. The CDR3 totals 14 residues.

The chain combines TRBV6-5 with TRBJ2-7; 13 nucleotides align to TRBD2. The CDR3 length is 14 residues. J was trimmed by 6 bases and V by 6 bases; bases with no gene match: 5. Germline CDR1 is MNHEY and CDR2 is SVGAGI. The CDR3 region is CASRTSGRAREQYF. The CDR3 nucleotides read TGTGCCAGCAGAACTAGCGGGAGGGCCCGCGAGCAGTACTTC.

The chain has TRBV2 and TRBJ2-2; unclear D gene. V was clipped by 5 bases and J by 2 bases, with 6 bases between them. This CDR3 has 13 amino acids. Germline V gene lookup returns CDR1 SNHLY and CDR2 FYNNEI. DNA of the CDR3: TGTGCCAGCAGTTATACTAACACCGGGGAGCTGTTTTTT. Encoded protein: CASSYTNTGELFF. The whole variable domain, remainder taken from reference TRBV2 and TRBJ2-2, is EPEVTQTPSHQVTQMGQEVILRCVPISNHLYFYWYRQILGQKVEFLVSFYNNEISEKSEIFDDQFSVERPDGSNFTLKIRSTKLEDSAMYFCASSYTNTGELFFGEGSRLTVL.

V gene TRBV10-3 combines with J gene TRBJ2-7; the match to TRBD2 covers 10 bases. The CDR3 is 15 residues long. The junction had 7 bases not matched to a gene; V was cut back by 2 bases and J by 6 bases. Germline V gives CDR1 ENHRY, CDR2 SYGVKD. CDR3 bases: TGTGCCATCAGTGAGCTTGCGGCTAGCGGGAGCGAGCAGTACTTC. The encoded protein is CAISELAASGSEQYF.

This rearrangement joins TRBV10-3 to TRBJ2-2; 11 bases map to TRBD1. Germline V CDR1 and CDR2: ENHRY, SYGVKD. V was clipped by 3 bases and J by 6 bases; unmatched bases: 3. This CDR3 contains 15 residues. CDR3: CAISDGTGGSGELFF. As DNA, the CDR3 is TGTGCCATCAGTGATGGGACAGGGGGTTCCGGGGAGCTGTTTTTT.

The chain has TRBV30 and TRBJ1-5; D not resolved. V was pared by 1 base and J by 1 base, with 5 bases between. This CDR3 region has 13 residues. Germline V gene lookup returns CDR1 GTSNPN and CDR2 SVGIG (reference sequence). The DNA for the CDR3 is TGTGCCTGGAGTGCCAGGAGCAATCAGCCCCAGCATTTT. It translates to CAWSARSNQPQHF.

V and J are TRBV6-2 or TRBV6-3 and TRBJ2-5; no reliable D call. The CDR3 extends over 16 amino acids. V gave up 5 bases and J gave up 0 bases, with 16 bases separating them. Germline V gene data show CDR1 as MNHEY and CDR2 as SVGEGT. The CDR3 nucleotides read TGTGCCAGCAGTACCCGAACTGTTCGCCACCAAGAGACCCAGTACTTC. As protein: CASSTRTVRHQETQYF.

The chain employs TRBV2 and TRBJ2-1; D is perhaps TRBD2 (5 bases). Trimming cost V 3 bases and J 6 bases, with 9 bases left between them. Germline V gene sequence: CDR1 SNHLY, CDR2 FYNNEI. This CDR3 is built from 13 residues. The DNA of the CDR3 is TGTGCCAGCAGTGAGACTATCGTCAATGAGCAGTTCTTC. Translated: CASSETIVNEQFF.

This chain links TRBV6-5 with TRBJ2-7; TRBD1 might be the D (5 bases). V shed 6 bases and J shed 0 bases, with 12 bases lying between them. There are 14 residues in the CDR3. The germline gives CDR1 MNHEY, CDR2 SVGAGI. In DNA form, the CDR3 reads TGTGCCAGCAGCAGGGCGAGGAGCTCCTACGAGCAGTACTTC. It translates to CASSRARSSYEQYF.

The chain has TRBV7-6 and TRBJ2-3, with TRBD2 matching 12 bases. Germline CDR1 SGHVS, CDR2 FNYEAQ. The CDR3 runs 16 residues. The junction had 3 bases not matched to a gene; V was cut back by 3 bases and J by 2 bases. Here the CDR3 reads CASSLRLAGVTDTQYF. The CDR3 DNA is TGTGCCAGCAGCTTGAGACTAGCGGGAGTCACAGATACGCAGTATTTT.

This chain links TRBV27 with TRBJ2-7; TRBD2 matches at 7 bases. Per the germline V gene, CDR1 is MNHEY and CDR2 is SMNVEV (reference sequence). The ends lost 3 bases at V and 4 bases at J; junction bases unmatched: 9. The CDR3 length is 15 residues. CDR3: CASSFFPQRDYEQYF. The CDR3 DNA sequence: TGTGCCAGCAGTTTTTTCCCCCAGCGGGATTACGAGCAGTACTTC.

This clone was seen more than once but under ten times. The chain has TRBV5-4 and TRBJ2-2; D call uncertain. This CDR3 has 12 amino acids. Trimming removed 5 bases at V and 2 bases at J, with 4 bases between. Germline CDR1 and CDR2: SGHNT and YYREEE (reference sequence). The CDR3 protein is CASSSNTGELFF. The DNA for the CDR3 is TGTGCCAGCAGTTCTAACACCGGGGAGCTGTTTTTT.

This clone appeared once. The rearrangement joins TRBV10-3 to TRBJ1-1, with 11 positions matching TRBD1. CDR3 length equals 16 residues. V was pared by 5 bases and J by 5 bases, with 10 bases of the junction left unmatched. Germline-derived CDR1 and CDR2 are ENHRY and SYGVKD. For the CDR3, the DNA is TGTGCCATCAGTCCAGGACAGGGGGCCCAGAGGACTGAAGCTTTCTTT. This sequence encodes CAISPGQGAQRTEAFF.

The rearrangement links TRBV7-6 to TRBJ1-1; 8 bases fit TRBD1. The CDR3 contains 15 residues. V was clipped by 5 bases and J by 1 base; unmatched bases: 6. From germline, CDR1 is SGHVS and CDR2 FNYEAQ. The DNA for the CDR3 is TGTGCCAGCAGCCGTCAGACAGGGGCGAACACTGAAGCTTTCTTT. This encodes CASSRQTGANTEAFF.

CDR3: CASSPQGKDAMNYTF. CDR3 sequence (DNA): TGTGCCAGCAGTCCACAGGGAAAGGACGCCATGAACTACACCTTC. The rearrangement links TRBV28 to TRBJ1-2, with a weak D call TRBD1 (6 bases). Per germline, CDR1 MDHEN and CDR2 SYDVKM. V gave up 5 bases and J gave up 10 bases, with 23 bases separating them. The CDR3 loop spans 15 amino acids.

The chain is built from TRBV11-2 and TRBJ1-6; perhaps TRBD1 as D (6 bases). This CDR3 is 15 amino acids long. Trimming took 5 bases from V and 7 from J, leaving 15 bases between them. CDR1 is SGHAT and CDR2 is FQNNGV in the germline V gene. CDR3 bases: TGTGCCAGCAGCGGACAACAGGGCCGGAATTCACCCCTCCACTTT. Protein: CASSGQQGRNSPLHF.

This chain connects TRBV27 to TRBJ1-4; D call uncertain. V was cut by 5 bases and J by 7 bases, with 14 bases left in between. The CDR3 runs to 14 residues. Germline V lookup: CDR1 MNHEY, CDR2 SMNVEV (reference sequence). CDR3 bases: TGTGCCAGCAGTAATCGCCAGGAGGGTGAAAAACTGTTTTTT. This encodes CASSNRQEGEKLFF.

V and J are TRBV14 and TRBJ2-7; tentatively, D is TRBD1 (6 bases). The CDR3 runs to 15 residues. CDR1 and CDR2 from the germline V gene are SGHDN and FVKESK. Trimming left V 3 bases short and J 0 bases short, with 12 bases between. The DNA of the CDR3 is TGTGCCAGCAGCCACGACAGGTCTTCCTCCTACGAGCAGTACTTC. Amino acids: CASSHDRSSSYEQYF.

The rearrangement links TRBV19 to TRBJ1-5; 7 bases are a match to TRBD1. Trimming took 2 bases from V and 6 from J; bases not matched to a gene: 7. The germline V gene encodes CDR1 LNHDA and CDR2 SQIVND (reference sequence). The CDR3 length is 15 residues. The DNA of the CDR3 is TGTGCCAGTAGTATACGACAGGGAACCACTCAGCCCCAGCATTTT. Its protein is CASSIRQGTTQPQHF.

This chain's CDR3 is CASWEGLNEKLFF. The CDR3 DNA follows: TGTGCCAGTTGGGAGGGGCTCAATGAAAAACTGTTTTTT. The genes are TRBV2 and TRBJ1-4, with D tentatively TRBD1 (5 bases). Per germline, CDR1 SNHLY and CDR2 FYNNEI. The CDR3 length is 13 residues. With 9 bases removed from V and 5 bases from J, the gap between germline ends came to 13 bases.

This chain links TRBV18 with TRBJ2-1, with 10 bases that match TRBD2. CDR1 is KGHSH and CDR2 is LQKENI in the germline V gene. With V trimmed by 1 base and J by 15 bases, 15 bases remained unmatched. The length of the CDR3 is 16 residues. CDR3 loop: CASSPLPGLASSKPFF. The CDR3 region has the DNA TGTGCCAGCTCACCACTTCCGGGACTAGCGTCCTCTAAGCCGTTCTTC.

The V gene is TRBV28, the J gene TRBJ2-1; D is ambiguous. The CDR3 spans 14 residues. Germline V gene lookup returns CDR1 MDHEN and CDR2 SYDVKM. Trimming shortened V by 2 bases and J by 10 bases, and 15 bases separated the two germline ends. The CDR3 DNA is TGTGCCAGCAGTTTACGGTTGAGCGCAAGGGAGCAGTTCTTC. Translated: CASSLRLSAREQFF.

The CDR3 coding sequence is TGCAGCTCCTCCAGGGGTGGGGCAGTGAATGAGCAGTTCTTC. Protein product: CSSSRGGAVNEQFF. V gene TRBV29-1 combines with J gene TRBJ2-1, with D perhaps matching TRBD1 (6 bases). The CDR3 extends over 14 amino acids. V lost 8 bases to trimming and J lost 7 bases, with 21 bases between them. From germline, CDR1 is SQVTM and CDR2 ANQGSEA.

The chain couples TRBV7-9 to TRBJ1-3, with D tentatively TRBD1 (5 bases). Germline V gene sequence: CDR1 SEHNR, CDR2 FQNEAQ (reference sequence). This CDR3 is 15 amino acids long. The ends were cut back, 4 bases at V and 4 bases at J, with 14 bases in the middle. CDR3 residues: CASSSVTEPGNTIYF. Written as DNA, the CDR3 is TGTGCCAGCAGCTCCGTGACAGAGCCGGGAAACACCATATATTTT.

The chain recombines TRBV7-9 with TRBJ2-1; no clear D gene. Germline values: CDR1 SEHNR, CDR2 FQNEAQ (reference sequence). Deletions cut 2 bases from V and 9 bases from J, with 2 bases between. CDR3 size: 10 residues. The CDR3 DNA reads TGTGCCAGCAGCTTACTTGAGCAGTTCTTC. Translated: CASSLLEQFF.

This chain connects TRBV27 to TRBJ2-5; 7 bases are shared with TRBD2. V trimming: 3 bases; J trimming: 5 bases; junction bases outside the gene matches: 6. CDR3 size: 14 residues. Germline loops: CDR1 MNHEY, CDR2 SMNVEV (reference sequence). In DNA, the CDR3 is TGTGCCAGCAGTTTTCTCCGCGGGAGTGAGACCCAGTACTTC. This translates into CASSFLRGSETQYF.

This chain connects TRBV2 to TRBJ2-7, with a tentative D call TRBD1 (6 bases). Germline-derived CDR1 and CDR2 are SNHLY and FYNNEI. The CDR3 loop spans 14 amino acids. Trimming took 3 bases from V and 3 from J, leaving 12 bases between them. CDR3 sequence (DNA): TGTGCCAGCAGTGATCAGGGGTCGCTCTACGAGCAGTACTTC. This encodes CASSDQGSLYEQYF.

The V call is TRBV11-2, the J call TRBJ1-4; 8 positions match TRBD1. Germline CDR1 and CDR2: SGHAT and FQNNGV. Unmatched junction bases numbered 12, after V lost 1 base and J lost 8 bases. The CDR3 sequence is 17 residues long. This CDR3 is CASSLAKDRAGGEKLFF. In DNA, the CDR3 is TGTGCCAGCAGCTTAGCCAAGGACAGGGCGGGTGGGGAAAAACTGTTTTTT.